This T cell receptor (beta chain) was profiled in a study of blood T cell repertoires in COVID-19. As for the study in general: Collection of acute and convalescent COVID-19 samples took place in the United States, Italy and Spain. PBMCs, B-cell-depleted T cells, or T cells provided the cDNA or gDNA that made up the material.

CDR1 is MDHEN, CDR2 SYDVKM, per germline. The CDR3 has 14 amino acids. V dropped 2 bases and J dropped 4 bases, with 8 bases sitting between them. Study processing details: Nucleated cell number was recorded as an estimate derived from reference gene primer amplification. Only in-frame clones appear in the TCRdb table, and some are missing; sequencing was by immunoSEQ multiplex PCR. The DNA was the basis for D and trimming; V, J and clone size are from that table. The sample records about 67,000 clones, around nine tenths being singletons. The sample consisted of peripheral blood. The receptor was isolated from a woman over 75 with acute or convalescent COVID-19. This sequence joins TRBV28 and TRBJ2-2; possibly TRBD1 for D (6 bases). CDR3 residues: CASSLQGSTGELFF. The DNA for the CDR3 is TGTGCCAGCAGTTTACAGGGGTCCACCGGGGAGCTGTTTTTT.